A single sample is the source of the 14 T cell receptor beta chains below, sequenced in a study of control samples from healthy donors and cancer patients. Here immunoSEQ multiplex PCR was the method, and the copy in TCRdb shows in-frame clones only, minus some. Of approximately 130,000 clones listed, around 92% were seen once; the top ten hold approximately 39%. Sample: blood. These receptor sequences come from a man aged 45 to 65 in good health.

The V call is TRBV29-1, the J call TRBJ1-1, with 9 bases lining up with TRBD1. The CDR3 sequence is 14 residues long. V gave up 2 bases and J gave up 3 bases; unmatched junction bases: 4. Germline loops: CDR1 SQVTM, CDR2 ANQGSEA. The CDR3 is CSVEFGTGYTEAFF. DNA for the CDR3: TGCAGCGTTGAATTTGGGACAGGGTACACTGAAGCTTTCTTT.

This clone was detected once. The V and J genes are TRBV5-1 and TRBJ1-6; 7 positions agree with TRBD1. The V gene's germline CDR1 is SGHRS and CDR2 YFSETQ. This CDR3 contains 15 residues. V gave up 4 bases and J gave up 10 bases; unmatched junction bases: 11. The CDR3 reads CASSLEYQGGSPLHF. For the CDR3, the DNA is TGCGCCAGCAGCCTGGAATACCAGGGGGGGTCACCCCTCCACTTT.

The V and J genes are TRBV19 and TRBJ2-1; the D is unclear. Germline loops: CDR1 LNHDA, CDR2 SQIVND (reference sequence). CDR3 size: 10 residues. V dropped 10 bases and J dropped 9 bases, with 10 bases sitting between them. The CDR3 reads CATRKGEQFF. In DNA, the CDR3 is TGTGCCACCCGGAAGGGTGAGCAGTTCTTC. Drawing the rest from reference TRBV19 and TRBJ2-1, the complete variable domain is DGGITQSPKYLFRKEGQNVTLSCEQNLNHDAMYWYRQDPGQGLRLIYYSQIVNDFQKGDIAEGYSVSREKKESFPLTVTSAQKNPTAFYLCATRKGEQFFGPGTRLTVL.

The genes are TRBV7-2 and TRBJ1-3, with D unresolved. There are 13 residues in the CDR3. CDR1 and CDR2 from the germline V gene are SGHTA and FQGNSA. V gave up 4 bases and J gave up 5 bases, with 9 bases separating them. Here the CDR3 DNA reads TGTGCCAGCAGCTCGACGACCCGAAACACCATATATTTT. Translation: CASSSTTRNTIYF.

The chain joins TRBV19 to TRBJ2-7; the D gene is possibly TRBD1 (6 bases). CDR3 length: 12 residues. The V and J ends lost 4 bases and 7 bases respectively, with 11 bases between them. Per germline, CDR1 LNHDA and CDR2 SQIVND (reference sequence). This chain's CDR3 is CASSRDQGEQYF. The CDR3 DNA follows: TGTGCCAGTAGTAGGGACCAGGGGGAGCAGTACTTC. Combining the CDR3 with reference TRBV19 and TRBJ2-7 gives the whole variable domain DGGITQSPKYLFRKEGQNVTLSCEQNLNHDAMYWYRQDPGQGLRLIYYSQIVNDFQKGDIAEGYSVSREKKESFPLTVTSAQKNPTAFYLCASSRDQGEQYFGPGTRLTVT.

The V and J genes are TRBV9 and TRBJ1-1; 10 bases are shared with TRBD1. V gave up 3 bases and J gave up 4 bases; unmatched junction bases: 9. Germline CDR1 reads SGDLS; CDR2 reads YYNGEE. The CDR3 extends over 16 amino acids. DNA of the CDR3: TGTGCCAGCAGCGGGAGGCCGGGACAGGGGACCACTGAAGCTTTCTTT. Its translation is CASSGRPGQGTTEAFF.

The chain uses TRBV19 and TRBJ2-6; D unclear. CDR1 and CDR2 (germline): LNHDA, SQIVND (reference sequence). Trimming shortened V by 1 base and J by 0 bases, and 7 bases separated the two germline ends. This CDR3 contains 16 residues. The CDR3 nucleotides read TGTGCCAGTAGTATAGCGGGTAGCTCTGGGGCCAACGTCCTGACTTTC. It codes for CASSIAGSSGANVLTF.

The chain is built from TRBV11-2 and TRBJ2-1, with TRBD2 matching over 14 bases. J gave up 12 bases and V 1 base, and 14 bases lay outside the gene matches. Germline values: CDR1 SGHAT, CDR2 FQNNGV. CDR3 length: 18 amino acids. CDR3 region: CASSLATSGGAIQSRQFF. The CDR3 coding sequence is TGTGCCAGCAGCTTAGCGACTAGCGGGGGGGCGATTCAATCCCGGCAGTTCTTC.

The rearrangement links TRBV9 to TRBJ2-1; a weak D match, TRBD1 (5 bases). There are 16 residues in the CDR3. Germline loops: CDR1 SGDLS, CDR2 YYNGEE. V lost 0 bases to trimming and J lost 2 bases, with 12 bases between them. This CDR3 reads CASSVDRRKTYNEQFF. The CDR3 region has the DNA TGTGCCAGCAGCGTAGACAGGAGAAAAACCTACAATGAGCAGTTCTTC.

This clone occurred once. The chain joins TRBV3-1 (or the pseudogene TRBV3-2) to TRBJ2-5; TRBD1 agrees at 7 bases. The CDR3 runs 14 residues. CDR1 is LGHDT, CDR2 YNNKEL, per germline (reference sequence). Trimming cost V 4 bases and J 3 bases; bases outside gene matches: 5. CDR3 sequence: CASSRSDREETQYF. For the CDR3, the DNA is TGTGCCAGCAGCCGGTCCGACAGGGAAGAGACCCAGTACTTC.

This chain connects TRBV7-6 to TRBJ1-3; D is ambiguous. The CDR3 is 16 amino acids. Germline CDR1 reads SGHVS; CDR2 reads FNYEAQ. V lost 0 bases to trimming and J lost 2 bases, with 11 bases between them. DNA of the CDR3: TGTGCCAGCAGCTTAGCGAATGCGGGGACTGGAAACACCATATATTTT. Translating gives CASSLANAGTGNTIYF. Looking up the rest from reference TRBV7-6 and TRBJ1-3 gives the full variable domain: GAGVSQSPRYKVTKRGQDVALRCDPISGHVSLYWYRQALGQGPEFLTYFNYEAQQDKSGLPNDRFSAERPEGSISTLTIQRTEQRDSAMYRCASSLANAGTGNTIYFGEGSWLTVV.

J is TRBJ2-3 and V is TRBV20-1; possible D gene TRBD2, 5 bases. Between the trimmed V and J ends, which lost 3 bases and 0 bases, there was a span of 10 bases. The CDR3 runs 14 residues. Germline assignment: CDR1 DFQATT and CDR2 SNEGSKA (reference sequence). The DNA of the CDR3 is TGCAGTGCTAGTGAAAGCGGAAGCACAGATACGCAGTATTTT. This gives the protein CSASESGSTDTQYF.

This rearrangement joins TRBV3-1 (or the pseudogene TRBV3-2) to TRBJ2-1; 7 bases map to TRBD2. CDR3 length: 15 residues. After removal of 7 bases from V and 5 bases from J, the junction contained 11 bases not matched to a gene. Germline values: CDR1 LGHDT, CDR2 YNNKEL (reference sequence). In DNA form, the CDR3 reads TGTGCCAGCAAGCCCCCGTCCGGGAGGAACAATGAGCAGTTCTTC. Its protein is CASKPPSGRNNEQFF.

V gene TRBV11-3 combines with J gene TRBJ2-2; D not certain. Deletions cut 1 base from V and 2 bases from J, with 2 bases between. Germline lookup yields CDR1 SGHNT and CDR2 YENEEA. There are 13 residues in the CDR3. In DNA form, the CDR3 reads TGTGCCAGCAGCTTAGTTAACACCGGGGAGCTGTTTTTT. Translation: CASSLVNTGELFF.